These 10 T cell receptor beta chains share one sample of origin, sequenced in a study of CD8 T cells in Susac syndrome. The RNA input was roughly 0.45 to 1 ug, and it was reverse transcribed with random hexamers. TCRdb itself ran the immunoSEQ multiplex PCR reads through MiXCR, one entry per CDR3 protein. This sample yields around 170,000 distinct CDR3 sequences, of which 85% to 95% are seen a single time; around 0.16% belongs to the top ten. Sample: CD8+ T cells from PBMCs. These receptors came from a human donor with Susac syndrome.

The chain carries TRBV15 and TRBJ2-1; 7 nucleotides line up with TRBD2. This CDR3 has 13 residues. The germline V gene encodes CDR1 LNHNV and CDR2 YYDKDF (reference sequence). J gave up 5 bases and V 9 bases, and 7 bases lay outside the gene matches. CDR3 DNA sequence: TGTGCCACGGAGCGGGGTTCTAACAATGAGCAGTTCTTC. Translation gives CATERGSNNEQFF.

V gene TRBV9 combines with J gene TRBJ2-5; a possible D gene is TRBD1 (6 bases). V lost 3 bases, J lost 4 bases, and 16 bases lay in between. Germline CDR1 reads SGDLS; CDR2 reads YYNGEE. The length of the CDR3 is 15 residues. The CDR3 sequence: CASSENQGNVETQYF. CDR3 in DNA: TGTGCCAGCAGCGAGAATCAGGGGAACGTAGAGACCCAGTACTTC.

The chain carries TRBV2 and TRBJ2-5; 7 bases agree with TRBD1. Unmatched junction bases numbered 8, after V lost 3 bases and J lost 4 bases. Germline V CDR1 and CDR2: SNHLY, FYNNEI. CDR3 size: 15 residues. CDR3 in DNA: TGTGCCAGCAGTGACGAGACAGGGCTAACAGAGACCCAGTACTTC. Its translation: CASSDETGLTETQYF.

The DNA of the CDR3 is TGCAGTGCTAGAGGACTAGCCTACGAGCAGTACTTC. It encodes CSARGLAYEQYF. This sequence joins TRBV20-1 and TRBJ2-7; weak D call: TRBD2 (6 bases). The germline V gene has CDR1 DFQATT and CDR2 SNEGSKA (reference sequence). Trimming removed 1 base from V and 2 bases from J, with 6 bases in between. There are 12 residues in the CDR3.

This chain links TRBV5-4 with TRBJ2-6; TRBD1 or TRBD2 may be the D gene (6 bases each). This CDR3 contains 15 residues. With 9 bases removed from V and 2 bases from J, the gap between germline ends came to 15 bases. Germline V gene data show CDR1 as SGHNT and CDR2 as YYREEE (reference sequence). CDR3 in DNA: TGTGCCATCTCCCGGGGGCTGACTGGGGCCAACGTCCTGACTTTC. Amino acid sequence: CAISRGLTGANVLTF.

The genes are TRBV5-6 and TRBJ2-3, with 7 bases matching TRBD2. This CDR3 region has 15 residues. The V segment lost 1 base and the J segment 3 bases; nucleotides outside the gene matches: 5. In germline, CDR1 is SGHDT, CDR2 YYEEEE. The chain's CDR3 is CASSLQLAFTDTQYF. The DNA for the CDR3 is TGTGCCAGCAGCTTGCAACTAGCGTTTACAGATACGCAGTATTTT.

Only one count was recorded for this clonotype. This chain connects TRBV7-9 to TRBJ1-5; tentative D call: TRBD1 (6 bases). V was clipped by 0 bases and J by 3 bases, with 9 bases between them. This CDR3 contains 15 residues. Germline-derived CDR1 and CDR2 are SEHNR and FQNEAQ (reference sequence). CDR3 region: CASSLAGADNQPQHF. The CDR3 region has the DNA TGTGCCAGCAGCTTAGCGGGGGCTGACAATCAGCCCCAGCATTTT.

J is TRBJ2-7 and V is TRBV5-1, with D unresolved. Trimming cost V 0 bases and J 5 bases, with 9 bases left between them. The CDR3 sequence is 13 residues long. Germline V gives CDR1 SGHRS, CDR2 YFSETQ. DNA of the CDR3: TGCGCCAGCAGCTTGGAGTATGAGGACGAGCAGTACTTC. Translated: CASSLEYEDEQYF.

The chain joins TRBV7-8 to TRBJ2-5; D gene unclear. V lost 1 base and J 4 bases, leaving 4 bases between the germline ends. The CDR3 spans 12 residues. The germline CDR1 and CDR2 sequences are SGHVS and FQNEAQ. CDR3: CASSLVRETQYF. The CDR3 DNA is TGTGCCAGCAGCTTAGTCCGAGAGACCCAGTACTTC.

The chain employs TRBV3-1 and TRBJ2-7; 7 bases align to TRBD1. This CDR3 has 14 amino acids. Germline CDR1 LGHDT, CDR2 YNNKEL (reference sequence). Losses at the gene ends were 4 bases for V and 0 bases for J; bases not matched to a gene: 3. In DNA form, the CDR3 reads TGTGCCAGCAGCCGACAGGGAAGCTCCTACGAGCAGTACTTC. Translation: CASSRQGSSYEQYF.